This T cell receptor (beta chain) is drawn from a study of graft-versus-host responses after intestinal transplantation. Study at large: Transplant recipients had multivisceral, liver-intestinal, or isolated intestinal grafts. All recipients got anti-thymocyte globulin induction, then tacrolimus and steroids for around three years. Regarding the study as a whole: GvH clones occurred in recipient marrow; some first appeared in ileum or blood. The highest levels of circulating GvH clones went along with early declines in HvG clones after transplant.

Notes on this clone: Its antigen is unknown.

Sequencing used immunoSEQ multiplex PCR; TCRdb keeps in-frame clones, though not all of them. The data contain roughly 51,000 clones, 89% of them singletons. Germline CDR1 reads SNHLY; CDR2 reads FYNNEI. The V segment lost 8 bases and the J segment 5 bases; nucleotides outside the gene matches: 11. The CDR3 consists of 14 residues. The V and J genes are TRBV2 and TRBJ2-5; 7 bases are shared with TRBD2. The sequence was collected from a human donor who was the organ donor for an intestinal transplant. This sample comprised unstimulated CD4+ T cells sorted from spleen or lymph node cells, obtained before transplant. The CDR3 protein is CASGAAGYRETQYF. The CDR3 nucleotides are TGTGCCAGCGGGGCAGCGGGATATCGGGAGACCCAGTACTTC.